A single sample is the source of the 17 T cell receptor beta chains below, sequenced in a study of neurological immune-mediated disorders. One entry per CDR3 protein results from TCRdb running MiXCR on the 5' RACE reads. In the table there are about 58,000 distinct CDR3 sequences, 3% to 4% of which are singletons. Sequencing used PBMCs. These receptors originate from a woman in her sixties or seventies with multiple sclerosis.

The table lists this clonotype with many counts. V and J are TRBV6-2 or TRBV6-3 and TRBJ1-6; D not certain. The V gene lost 7 bases and the J gene lost 5 bases, with 3 bases spanning the gap. This CDR3 is built from 11 residues. Germline V gene lookup returns CDR1 MNHEY and CDR2 SVGEGT. The CDR3 is CASTNNSPLHF. The CDR3 DNA reads TGTGCCAGCACCAATAATTCACCCCTCCACTTT.

This clonotype was seen repeatedly, ten times or more. This chain links TRBV9 with TRBJ2-5, with a possible D match to TRBD2 (7 bases). CDR1 and CDR2 (germline): SGDLS, YYNGEE. This CDR3 has 15 residues. Trimming removed 1 base from V and 4 bases from J, with 14 bases in between. The CDR3 region has the DNA TGTGCCAGCAGCGTATCAGTCGGGGGGCCAGAGACCCAGTACTTC. It specifies CASSVSVGGPETQYF.

Ten or more counts support this clonotype. The rearrangement joins TRBV7-2 to TRBJ2-1; D might be TRBD2 (6 bases). Trimming removed 8 bases at V and 0 bases at J, with 14 bases between. The CDR3 is 15 amino acids. Looked up from germline, CDR1 is SGHTA and CDR2 is FQGNSA. This CDR3 is CASLTFGGSYNEQFF. DNA of the CDR3: TGTGCCAGCCTCACCTTCGGGGGCTCCTACAATGAGCAGTTCTTC.

This clonotype was seen repeatedly, ten times or more. V is TRBV19 and J is TRBJ2-6, with unresolved D. The V end was cut by 5 bases, the J end by 0 bases, with 11 bases between. In germline, CDR1 is LNHDA, CDR2 SQIVND (reference sequence). The CDR3 spans 16 residues. This CDR3 is CASSPNDLSGANVLTF. CDR3 coding DNA: TGTGCCAGTAGTCCTAACGACCTCTCTGGGGCCAACGTCCTGACTTTC.

This rearrangement joins TRBV6-1 to TRBJ2-5; D unclear. This CDR3 is 12 amino acids long. Germline lookup yields CDR1 MNHNS and CDR2 SASEGT. Deletions cut 6 bases from V and 5 bases from J, with 10 bases between. Here the CDR3 reads CASSRTWETQYF. CDR3 DNA sequence: TGTGCCAGCAGCAGAACTTGGGAGACCCAGTACTTC.

In this sample, this clonotype turned up many times. The chain recombines TRBV5-5 with TRBJ1-2, with TRBD1 matching over 8 bases. Germline V gene sequence: CDR1 SGHKS, CDR2 YYEKEE (reference sequence). Germline trimming cut 3 bases from V and 8 bases from J; bases unmatched to any gene: 6. The CDR3 totals 13 residues. The CDR3 DNA reads as TGTGCCAGCAGCTCTGGACAGGGTGGAGGCTACACCTTC. This encodes CASSSGQGGGYTF.

In its sample, this clonotype was seen many times. CDR3 protein: CASSVHSQGKVSNQPQHF. CDR3 in DNA: TGCGCCAGCAGCGTCCATTCTCAGGGGAAGGTTTCGAATCAGCCCCAGCATTTT. The chain has TRBV5-1 and TRBJ1-5; tentatively, D is TRBD1 (6 bases). The CDR3 is 18 residues long. V was cut by 4 bases and J by 4 bases, with 24 bases left in between. Germline assignment: CDR1 SGHRS and CDR2 YFSETQ.

In this sample, this clonotype turned up many times. The chain has TRBV12-3 or TRBV12-4 and TRBJ1-2; 9 nucleotides align to TRBD1. The length of the CDR3 is 13 residues. V lost 6 bases and J lost 8; bases outside the gene matches: 7. CDR3 in amino acids: CASSRRTGEGYTF. The DNA of the CDR3 is TGTGCCAGCAGCCGGCGGACAGGGGAAGGCTACACCTTC.

This clonotype has ten or more counts. The genes are TRBV5-1 and TRBJ2-5, with a possible D match to TRBD1 (5 bases). V lost 0 bases, J lost 0 bases, and 9 bases lay in between. Germline values: CDR1 SGHRS, CDR2 YFSETQ. The CDR3 is 15 residues long. The CDR3 DNA sequence: TGCGCCAGCAGCTTGGCGTCAGGGAACCAAGAGACCCAGTACTTC. This translates into CASSLASGNQETQYF. The full variable domain, completed using reference TRBV5-1 and TRBJ2-5, is KAGVTQTPRYLIKTRGQQVTLSCSPISGHRSVSWYQQTPGQGLQFLFEYFSETQRNKGNFPGRFSGRQFSNSRSEMNVSTLELGDSALYLCASSLASGNQETQYFGPGTRLLVL.

This clonotype occurred many times. The CDR3 is CASSLGTSNYGYTF. CDR3 nucleotide sequence: TGCGCCAGCAGCCTCGGGACTTCTAACTATGGCTACACCTTC. The V call is TRBV4-1, the J call TRBJ1-2; D is possibly TRBD1 (5 bases). CDR3 size: 14 residues. The V gene's germline CDR1 is MGHRA and CDR2 YSYEKL. Between the trimmed V and J ends, which lost 4 bases and 0 bases, there was a span of 9 bases.

In its sample, this clonotype was seen a few times. A single base separates this from a much larger clone, so it may be a read error. The chain couples TRBV12-3 or TRBV12-4 to TRBJ2-2, with 9 bases fitting TRBD2. This CDR3 contains 14 residues. CDR3 sequence (DNA): TGTGCCAGCAGCCAAGCGGGGGGCACCGGGAAGCTGTTTTTT. It yields the protein CASSQAGGTGKLFF.

This clonotype was counted at least ten times. The chain is built from TRBV25-1 and TRBJ1-2; 9 nucleotides align to TRBD1. With V trimmed by 5 bases and J by 10 bases, 11 bases remained unmatched. The CDR3 is made up of 14 amino acids. Germline CDR1 MGHDK, CDR2 SYGVNS. The CDR3 is CASSHWDREYDYTF. The CDR3 nucleotides are TGTGCCAGCAGTCATTGGGACAGGGAGTACGACTACACCTTC.

The sample holds many counts of this clonotype. For the CDR3, the DNA is TGTGCCAGCGCCCATCTGAGCGGGGGCTTAGGAAATGAGCAGTTCTTC. Amino acid sequence: CASAHLSGGLGNEQFF. J is TRBJ2-1 and V is TRBV6-2 or TRBV6-3, with 8 positions matching TRBD2. From germline, CDR1 is MNHEY and CDR2 SVGEGT. The CDR3 has 16 amino acids. V shed 8 bases, J shed 7 bases, and the junction held 16 bases outside the gene matches.

This clonotype was seen at least ten times. The chain joins TRBV7-3 to TRBJ2-7; TRBD1 might be the D (5 bases). The V and J ends lost 5 bases and 7 bases respectively, with 15 bases between them. CDR3 length equals 13 residues. Germline values: CDR1 SGHTA, CDR2 FQGTGA. The CDR3 protein is CASSLEWAGEQYF. CDR3 sequence (DNA): TGTGCCAGCAGCCTGGAATGGGCAGGGGAGCAGTACTTC.

This clonotype was recorded many times. The gene calls are TRBV6-2 or TRBV6-3 and TRBJ1-1; 7 bases agree with TRBD1. The CDR3 is 14 amino acids. J gave up 5 bases and V 2 bases, and 5 bases lay outside the gene matches. Germline lookup yields CDR1 MNHEY and CDR2 SVGEGT. As DNA, the CDR3 is TGTGCCAGCAGTTACGGAGGGGGCTTTACTGAAGCTTTCTTT. Its protein product is CASSYGGGFTEAFF.

In this sample, this clonotype turned up many times. The rearrangement joins TRBV20-1 to TRBJ2-2, with D uncertain. The CDR3 totals 14 residues. Per the germline V gene, CDR1 is DFQATT and CDR2 is SNEGSKA (reference sequence). V gave up 5 bases and J gave up 3 bases, with 13 bases separating them. The CDR3 loop reads CSAAQTRYTGELFF. CDR3 DNA: TGCAGTGCTGCACAGACGCGATACACCGGGGAGCTGTTTTTT.

This clonotype was found many times. This rearrangement joins TRBV6-5 to TRBJ2-7; no definite D call. V lost 2 bases, J lost 0 bases, and 8 bases lay in between. The CDR3 runs to 14 residues. The germline CDR1 and CDR2 sequences are MNHEY and SVGAGI. CDR3 nucleotide sequence: TGTGCCAGCAGTTACCTCAGAGCCTCCTACGAGCAGTACTTC. It encodes CASSYLRASYEQYF.